The entry below describes one TCR beta chain. Its target is not known. This sample's time point: peripheral blood 6 weeks after treatment start. The data belong to a study of PD-L1 blockade in urothelial cancer. The study, taken as a whole, reports: Pretreatment blood TCR clonality under the median forecast improved survival.

Every PCR got spiked synthetic TCR analog templates. Generated by immunoSEQ multiplex PCR, the TCRdb table keeps only in-frame clones and is missing some. The table has some 41,000 clones, 70% to 90% seen once. This specimen consisted of PBMCs, obtained around atezolizumab (anti-PD-L1) treatment. This receptor was identified in a man in his sixties or seventies with urothelial cancer.

Here the CDR3 reads CASSYSSGRAYEQYF. CDR3 bases: TGTGCCAGCAGTTACAGTAGCGGTCGGGCCTACGAGCAGTACTTC. V gene TRBV6-5 combines with J gene TRBJ2-7, with D possibly TRBD2 on 6 matching bases. This CDR3 has 15 amino acids. Trimming pared 2 bases from V and 2 bases from J, leaving 13 bases between. CDR1 is MNHEY and CDR2 is SVGAGI in the germline V gene.